Listed below are T cell receptor beta chains from one sample, sequenced in a study of immune cell composition in non-small cell lung cancer. TCRdb's copy holds only in-frame clones and misses some; the assay was immunoSEQ multiplex PCR. The sample contains 1,500 to 2,000 clones, 70% to 80% of which appear only once. Sample: lung tumor tissue. Receptor source: a human donor with non-small cell lung cancer. CDR3s include the opening cysteine and the closing phenylalanine or tryptophan. The order of the fields is clone size, D gene, V gene, J gene, CDR3 DNA, CDR3 protein. A D gene is named only where the DNA matches it firmly. Not every row has a clone size; where given, it reads once, few, many or a size class.

>once|-|TRBV6-1|TRBJ2-1
TGTGCCAGCAGTGAGGAGGGGCGCCACAATGAGCAGTTCTTC
CASSEEGRHNEQFF
>-|-|TRBV5-8|TRBJ1-2
TGTGCCAGCAGCTTGTTCACAAAGGACAGCTCTTCCTACCAATTC
CASSLFTKDSSSYQF
>-|TRBD2|TRBV28|TRBJ2-3
TGTGCCAGCAGTTTTCTAGCGGGGACAGATACGCAGTATTTT
CASSFLAGTDTQYF
>-|TRBD2|TRBV19|TRBJ2-2
TGTGCCAGTAGTATCCCCCTCTCGCGGGGGGTCGCTCTGAACACCGGGGAGCTGTTTTTT
CASSIPLSRGVALNTGELFF
>-|TRBD2|TRBV7-2|TRBJ2-1
TGTGCCAGCAGCCCCCGCGCGGGGGGATACGCTGAGCAGTTCTTC
CASSPRAGGYAEQFF
>-|-|TRBV28|TRBJ2-3
TGTGCCAGCAGTCCCCCAGCGGGCCTCACAGATACGCAGTATTTT
CASSPPAGLTDTQYF
>large|TRBD2|TRBV7-2|TRBJ2-7
TGTGCCAGCAGAAGAGCGGGGGGGAGCTCCTACGAGCAGTACTTC
CASRRAGGSSYEQYF
>few|-|TRBV28|TRBJ1-1
TGTGCCAGCAGGGGCCAGGGGAACGCTGAAGCTTTCTTT
CASRGQGNAEAFF
>-|TRBD1|TRBV5-1|TRBJ1-5
TGCGCCAGCAGACCCGGGACAGGGAACAATCAGCCCCAGCATTTT
CASRPGTGNNQPQHF
>-|TRBD1|TRBV30|TRBJ1-3
TGTGCCTGGTTACCTTGGGACAGCTCTGGAAACACCATATATTTT
CAWLPWDSSGNTIYF
>once|-|TRBV27|TRBJ2-1
TGTGCCAGCAGTTCACAGGGTGGCTCCTACAATGAGCAGTTCTTC
CASSSQGGSYNEQFF
>few|TRBD2|TRBV19|TRBJ2-7
TGTGCCAGTACCAAGGGGACTAGCGGGAGGGCCGCGTACGAGCAGTACTTC
CASTKGTSGRAAYEQYF
>few|TRBD2|TRBV5-1|TRBJ2-3
TGCGCCAGCAGCTTGAACATGGGGGGGACAGATACGCAGTATTTT
CASSLNMGGTDTQYF
>-|-|TRBV5-1|TRBJ2-1
TGCGCCAGCAGCTTGGGACAGGCATACAATGAGCAGTTCTTC
CASSLGQAYNEQFF
>few|TRBD1|TRBV2|TRBJ1-5
TGTGCCAGCAGTGAAGAAGAGACAGGGGGCCAGCCCCAGCATTTT
CASSEEETGGQPQHF
>-|-|TRBV27|TRBJ1-2
TGTGCCAGCAGTTTACGGGGGTTTGGCTATGGCTACACCTTC
CASSLRGFGYGYTF
>-|-|TRBV21-1|TRBJ2-2
TGTGCCAGCAGCAAAGAATATGGCGGGGCGAACACCGGGGAGCTGTTTTTT
CASSKEYGGANTGELFF
>-|-|TRBV7-2|TRBJ2-3
TGTGCCAGCAGCTTGGGCAGAAACACAGATACGCAGTATTTT
CASSLGRNTDTQYF
>once|-|TRBV7-9|TRBJ2-7
TGTGCCAGCACAGACTCCTACGAGCAGTACTTC
CASTDSYEQYF
>-|-|TRBV19|TRBJ2-1
TGTGCCAGTAGTATTTCGCAGAGGATCAATGAGCAGTTCTTC
CASSISQRINEQFF
>-|-|TRBV5-1|TRBJ2-3
TGCGCCAGCAGCTTGTGGCATCGCACAGATACGCAGTATTTT
CASSLWHRTDTQYF
>-|-|TRBV7-2|TRBJ2-7
TGTGCCAGCAGCCGTCGAGTCGACTACGAGCAGTACTTC
CASSRRVDYEQYF
>once|TRBD1|TRBV28|TRBJ1-3
TGTGCCAGCAGTATACCGGGACAGTATAACTCTGGAAACACCATATATTTT
CASSIPGQYNSGNTIYF
>-|-|TRBV6-5|TRBJ1-2
TGTGCCAGCAGTAATGGAGATGGCTACACCTTC
CASSNGDGYTF
>-|TRBD1|TRBV7-3|TRBJ2-6
TGTGCCAGCATCGGGACAGCTGACTACTCTGGGGCCAACGTCCTGACTTTC
CASIGTADYSGANVLTF
>-|-|TRBV7-2|TRBJ1-1
TGTGCCAGCAGCTTAGGAGGCAGCAACACTGAAGCTTTCTTT
CASSLGGSNTEAFF